A selection of T cell receptor beta chains follows, all from one sample in a study of blood T cell repertoires in COVID-19. Produced via immunoSEQ multiplex PCR; TCRdb's table is partial and in-frame only. The sample lists 260,000 or so clones, 88% occurring once. Specimen: peripheral blood. These receptors were collected from a young man with active or convalescent COVID-19. The CDR3 runs from the conserved cysteine through the conserved F or W. Fields, in order: V gene, J gene, D gene, clone size, CDR3 DNA, CDR3 protein. D genes are given only for firm matches. Part of the rows lack a size; the others show once, few, many or a class for expanded clones.

V gene: TRBV2; J gene: TRBJ1-6; D gene: .; clone size: many; CDR3 DNA: TGTGCCAGCAGAAAAATAGGGGGGGATTCACCCCTCCACTTT; CDR3 protein: CASRKIGGDSPLHF
V gene: TRBV3-1/TRBV3-2; J gene: TRBJ2-5; D gene: .; clone size: .; CDR3 DNA: TGTGCCAGCAGCCCCTGGGCTACCCTTGTTGAGACCCAGTACTTC; CDR3 protein: CASSPWATLVETQYF
V gene: TRBV3-1/TRBV3-2; J gene: TRBJ2-2; D gene: .; clone size: .; CDR3 DNA: TGTGCCAGCAGTGACTCCGGGGAGCTGTTTTTT; CDR3 protein: CASSDSGELFF
V gene: TRBV6-2/TRBV6-3; J gene: TRBJ1-4; D gene: .; clone size: .; CDR3 DNA: TGTGCCAGCAGTACCACCCGGGGGTACGGTCGGGAAAAACTGTTTTTT; CDR3 protein: CASSTTRGYGREKLFF
V gene: TRBV29-1; J gene: TRBJ1-2; D gene: .; clone size: many; CDR3 DNA: TGCAGCGTCACAAGCGGGGGCGCGGGCTACACCTTC; CDR3 protein: CSVTSGGAGYTF
V gene: TRBV12-5; J gene: TRBJ1-4; D gene: TRBD1; clone size: .; CDR3 DNA: TGTGCTAGTGGTCCGGGACAGCCAAATGAAAAACTGTTTTTT; CDR3 protein: CASGPGQPNEKLFF
V gene: TRBV6-5; J gene: TRBJ1-1; D gene: .; clone size: .; CDR3 DNA: TGTGCCAGCAGTCCAGGGGTCCCACCTGAAGCTTTCTTT; CDR3 protein: CASSPGVPPEAFF
V gene: TRBV6-5; J gene: TRBJ1-1; D gene: .; clone size: .; CDR3 DNA: TGTGCCAGCAGTTACTCGGTAGTAGGGGACACTGAAGCTTTCTTT; CDR3 protein: CASSYSVVGDTEAFF
V gene: TRBV4-1; J gene: TRBJ1-6; D gene: .; clone size: .; CDR3 DNA: TGCGCCAGCAGCCAAGTCCCTACGGGGATTAATTCACCCCTCCACTTT; CDR3 protein: CASSQVPTGINSPLHF
V gene: TRBV6-1; J gene: TRBJ2-3; D gene: .; clone size: .; CDR3 DNA: TGTGCCAGCAGTGACCTGAAGACAGGCACAGATACGCAGTATTTT; CDR3 protein: CASSDLKTGTDTQYF
V gene: TRBV2; J gene: TRBJ1-5; D gene: .; clone size: .; CDR3 DNA: TGTGCCAGCAGTGGGGTATCAGGGGATAGCAATCAGCCCCAGCATTTT; CDR3 protein: CASSGVSGDSNQPQHF
V gene: TRBV9; J gene: TRBJ1-1; D gene: .; clone size: .; CDR3 DNA: TGTGCCAGCAGCGTAGAAGTCGGGAACACTGAAGCTTTCTTT; CDR3 protein: CASSVEVGNTEAFF
V gene: TRBV7-9; J gene: TRBJ2-7; D gene: .; clone size: .; CDR3 DNA: TGTGCCAGCAGCTTGGCCGGGACAAGCTACGAGCAGTACTTC; CDR3 protein: CASSLAGTSYEQYF
V gene: TRBV7-7; J gene: TRBJ2-2; D gene: .; clone size: .; CDR3 DNA: TGTGCCAGCAGCTTATCCGTAGCGAACACCGGGGAGCTGTTTTTT; CDR3 protein: CASSLSVANTGELFF
V gene: TRBV19; J gene: TRBJ1-2; D gene: .; clone size: .; CDR3 DNA: TGTGCCAGTAGTATAGCAGGGAGGGGAGACTATGGCTACACCTTC; CDR3 protein: CASSIAGRGDYGYTF
V gene: TRBV2; J gene: TRBJ1-2; D gene: TRBD1; clone size: .; CDR3 DNA: TGTGCCAGCAAGGAATATCCTACAGGGGAGTTTGTCAACTATGGCTACACCTTC; CDR3 protein: CASKEYPTGEFVNYGYTF
V gene: TRBV11-2; J gene: TRBJ1-2; D gene: .; clone size: few; CDR3 DNA: TGTGCCAGCAGCTTAGGAGCAGGGGACCTCTATGGCTACACCTTC; CDR3 protein: CASSLGAGDLYGYTF
V gene: TRBV29-1; J gene: TRBJ1-3; D gene: TRBD1; clone size: .; CDR3 DNA: TGCAGCGTAACGACAGGGGACTCTGGAAACACCATATATTTT; CDR3 protein: CSVTTGDSGNTIYF
V gene: TRBV4-1; J gene: TRBJ1-2; D gene: .; clone size: .; CDR3 DNA: TGCGCCAGCAGCCAAGAGTCGACAGGAGGTGGTGGCTACACCTTC; CDR3 protein: CASSQESTGGGGYTF
V gene: TRBV2; J gene: TRBJ2-3; D gene: .; clone size: medium-sized; CDR3 DNA: TGTGCCAGAGGGGGTAGCGCGCACGGCACAGATACGCAGTATTTT; CDR3 protein: CARGGSAHGTDTQYF
V gene: TRBV6-5; J gene: TRBJ1-2; D gene: .; clone size: few; CDR3 DNA: TGTGCCAGCAGCCCGGACAGTAACTATGGCTACACCTTC; CDR3 protein: CASSPDSNYGYTF
V gene: TRBV7-9; J gene: TRBJ2-1; D gene: TRBD1; clone size: once; CDR3 DNA: TGTGCCAGCAGCTTAACTGAGACAGGGGAAGAGTTCTTC; CDR3 protein: CASSLTETGEEFF
V gene: TRBV12-3/TRBV12-4; J gene: TRBJ2-7; D gene: TRBD1; clone size: .; CDR3 DNA: TGTGCCAGCAGCTCCTGGGACAGGGGAGAGCAGTACTTC; CDR3 protein: CASSSWDRGEQYF
V gene: TRBV12-3/TRBV12-4; J gene: TRBJ1-3; D gene: .; clone size: .; CDR3 DNA: TGTGCCAGCAGTTTAATGTCTAGAAACACCATATATTTT; CDR3 protein: CASSLMSRNTIYF
V gene: TRBV5-1; J gene: TRBJ1-1; D gene: .; clone size: .; CDR3 DNA: TGCGCCAGCAGCTTGGCTGTGTCCACTGAAGCTTTCTTT; CDR3 protein: CASSLAVSTEAFF
V gene: TRBV6-2/TRBV6-3; J gene: TRBJ2-5; D gene: TRBD1; clone size: .; CDR3 DNA: TGTGCCAGCAGTTACTCGGGACAGCTAGAGACCCAGTACTTC; CDR3 protein: CASSYSGQLETQYF
V gene: TRBV13; J gene: TRBJ2-3; D gene: TRBD2; clone size: .; CDR3 DNA: TGTGCCAGCAGCTTATTCCGGGGGGAAAGCACAGATACGCAGTATTTT; CDR3 protein: CASSLFRGESTDTQYF
V gene: TRBV7-9; J gene: TRBJ1-1; D gene: TRBD1; clone size: .; CDR3 DNA: TGTGCCAGCAGCTTCAGGACAGGGGACACTGAAGCTTTCTTT; CDR3 protein: CASSFRTGDTEAFF
V gene: TRBV7-8; J gene: TRBJ2-3; D gene: TRBD2; clone size: .; CDR3 DNA: TGTGCCAGCAGCTTTTCCGGGACTATTGCTGATACGCAGTATTTT; CDR3 protein: CASSFSGTIADTQYF
V gene: TRBV13; J gene: TRBJ2-3; D gene: .; clone size: .; CDR3 DNA: TGTGCCAGCAGCGCCCGGGGGGCGGGAGATACGCAGTATTTT; CDR3 protein: CASSARGAGDTQYF
V gene: TRBV10-1; J gene: TRBJ2-6; D gene: TRBD2; clone size: .; CDR3 DNA: TGCGCCAGCAAGGAGACTAGCGGGGGATTCTCTGGGGCCAACGTCCTGACTTTC; CDR3 protein: CASKETSGGFSGANVLTF
V gene: TRBV7-6; J gene: TRBJ2-7; D gene: TRBD1; clone size: medium-sized; CDR3 DNA: TGTGCCAGCAGCCCCGGACAGGTGCAGTACTTC; CDR3 protein: CASSPGQVQYF
V gene: TRBV10-2; J gene: TRBJ1-4; D gene: .; clone size: .; CDR3 DNA: TGCGCCAGCAGTGAGTCGGGAGGATCTGCTGAAAAACTGTTTTTT; CDR3 protein: CASSESGGSAEKLFF
V gene: TRBV2; J gene: TRBJ2-7; D gene: TRBD2; clone size: few; CDR3 DNA: TGTGCCAGCTGCGATAGACTAGCGGGGGGCGGGGAGCAGTACTTC; CDR3 protein: CASCDRLAGGGEQYF